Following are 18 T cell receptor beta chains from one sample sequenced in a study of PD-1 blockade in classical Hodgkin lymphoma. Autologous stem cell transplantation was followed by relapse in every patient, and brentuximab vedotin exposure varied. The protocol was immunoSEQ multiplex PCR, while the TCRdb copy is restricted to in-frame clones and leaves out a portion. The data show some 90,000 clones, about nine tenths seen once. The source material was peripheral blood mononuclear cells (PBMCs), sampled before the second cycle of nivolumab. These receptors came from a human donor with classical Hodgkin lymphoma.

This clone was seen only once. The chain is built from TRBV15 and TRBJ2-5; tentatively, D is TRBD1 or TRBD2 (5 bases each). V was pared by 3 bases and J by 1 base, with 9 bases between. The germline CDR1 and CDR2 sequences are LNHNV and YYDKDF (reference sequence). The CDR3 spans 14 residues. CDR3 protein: CATSRAGTQETQYF. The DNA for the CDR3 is TGTGCCACCAGCAGGGCCGGGACCCAAGAGACCCAGTACTTC.

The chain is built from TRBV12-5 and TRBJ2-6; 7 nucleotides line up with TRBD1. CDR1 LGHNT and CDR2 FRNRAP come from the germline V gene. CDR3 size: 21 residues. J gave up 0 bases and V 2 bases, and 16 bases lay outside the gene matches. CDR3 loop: CASGLILRPDRRTSGANVLTF. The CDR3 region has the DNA TGTGCTAGTGGTTTGATTTTGAGGCCGGACAGGCGAACCTCTGGGGCCAACGTCCTGACTTTC.

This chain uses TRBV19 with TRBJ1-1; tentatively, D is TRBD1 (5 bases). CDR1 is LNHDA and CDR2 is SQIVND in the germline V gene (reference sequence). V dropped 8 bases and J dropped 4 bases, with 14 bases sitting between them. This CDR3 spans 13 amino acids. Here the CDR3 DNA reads TGTGCCAGTCGTTGGGGCGCGGGCACTGAAGCTTTCTTT. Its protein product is CASRWGAGTEAFF.

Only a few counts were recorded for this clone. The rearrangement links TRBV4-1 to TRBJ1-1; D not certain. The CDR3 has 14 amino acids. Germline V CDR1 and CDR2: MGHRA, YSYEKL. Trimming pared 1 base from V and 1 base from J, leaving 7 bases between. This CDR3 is CASSQGLGNTEAFF. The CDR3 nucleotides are TGCGCCAGCAGCCAAGGGTTGGGGAACACTGAAGCTTTCTTT.

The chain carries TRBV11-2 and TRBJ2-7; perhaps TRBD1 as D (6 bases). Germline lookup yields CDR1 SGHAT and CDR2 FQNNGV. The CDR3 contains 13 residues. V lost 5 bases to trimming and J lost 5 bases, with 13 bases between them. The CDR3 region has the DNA TGTGCCAGCAGCAACAGGGTTGTAAACGAGCAGTACTTC. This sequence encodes CASSNRVVNEQYF.

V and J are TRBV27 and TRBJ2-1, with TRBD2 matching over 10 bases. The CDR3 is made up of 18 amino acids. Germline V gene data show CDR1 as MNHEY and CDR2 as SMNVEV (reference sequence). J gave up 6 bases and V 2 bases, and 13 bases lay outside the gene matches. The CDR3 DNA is TGTGCCAGCAGTTTAGCTACTAGCGGGACGCCGTGGGGCAATGAGCAGTTCTTC. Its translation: CASSLATSGTPWGNEQFF.

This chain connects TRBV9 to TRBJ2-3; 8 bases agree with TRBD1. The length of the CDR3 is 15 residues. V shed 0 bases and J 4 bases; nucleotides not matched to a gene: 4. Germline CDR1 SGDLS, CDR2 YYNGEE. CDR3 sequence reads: CASSVGTGFPDTQYF. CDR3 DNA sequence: TGTGCCAGCAGCGTAGGGACAGGGTTCCCAGATACGCAGTATTTT.

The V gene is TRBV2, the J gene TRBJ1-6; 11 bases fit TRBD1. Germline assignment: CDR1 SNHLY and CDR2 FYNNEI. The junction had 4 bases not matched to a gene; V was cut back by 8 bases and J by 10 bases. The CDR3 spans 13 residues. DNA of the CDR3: TGTGCCAGCGAAGGACAGGGGGCATCACCCCTCCACTTT. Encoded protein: CASEGQGASPLHF. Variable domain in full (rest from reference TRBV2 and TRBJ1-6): EPEVTQTPSHQVTQMGQEVILRCVPISNHLYFYWYRQILGQKVEFLVSFYNNEISEKSEIFDDQFSVERPDGSNFTLKIRSTKLEDSAMYFCASEGQGASPLHFGNGTRLTVT.

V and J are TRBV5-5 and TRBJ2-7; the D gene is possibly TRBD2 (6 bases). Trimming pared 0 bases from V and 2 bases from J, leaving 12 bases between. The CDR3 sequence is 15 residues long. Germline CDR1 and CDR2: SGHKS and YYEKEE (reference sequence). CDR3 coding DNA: TGTGCCAGCAGCTTGGCCGGGACTCCAGCCTACGAGCAGTACTTC. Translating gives CASSLAGTPAYEQYF.

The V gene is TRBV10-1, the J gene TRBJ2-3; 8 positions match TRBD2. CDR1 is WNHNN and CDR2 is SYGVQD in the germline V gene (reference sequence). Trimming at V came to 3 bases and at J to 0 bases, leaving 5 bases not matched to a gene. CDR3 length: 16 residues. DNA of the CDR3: TGCGCCAGCAGTGAAGACGGGAGGGCAAGCACAGATACGCAGTATTTT. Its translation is CASSEDGRASTDTQYF.

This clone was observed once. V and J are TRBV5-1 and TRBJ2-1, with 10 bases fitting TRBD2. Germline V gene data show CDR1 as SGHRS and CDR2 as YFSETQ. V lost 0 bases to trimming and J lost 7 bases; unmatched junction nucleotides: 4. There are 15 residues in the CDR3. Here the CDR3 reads CASSLESGRANEQFF. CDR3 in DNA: TGCGCCAGCAGCTTGGAAAGCGGGAGGGCGAATGAGCAGTTCTTC. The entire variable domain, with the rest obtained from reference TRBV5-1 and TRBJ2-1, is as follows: KAGVTQTPRYLIKTRGQQVTLSCSPISGHRSVSWYQQTPGQGLQFLFEYFSETQRNKGNFPGRFSGRQFSNSRSEMNVSTLELGDSALYLCASSLESGRANEQFFGPGTRLTVL.

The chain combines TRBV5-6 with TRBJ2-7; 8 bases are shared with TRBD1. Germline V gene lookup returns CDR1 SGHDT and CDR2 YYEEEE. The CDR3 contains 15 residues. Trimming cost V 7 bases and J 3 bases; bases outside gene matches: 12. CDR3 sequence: CASGSLQGASYEQYF. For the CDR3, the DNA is TGTGCCAGCGGATCCCTCCAGGGGGCGAGCTACGAGCAGTACTTC.

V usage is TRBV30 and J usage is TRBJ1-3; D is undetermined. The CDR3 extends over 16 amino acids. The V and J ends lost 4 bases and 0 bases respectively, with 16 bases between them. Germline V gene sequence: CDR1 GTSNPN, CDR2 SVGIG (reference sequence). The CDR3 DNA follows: TGTGCCTGGAAATTGGGTTTCGGTTTCTCTGGAAACACCATATATTTT. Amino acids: CAWKLGFGFSGNTIYF.

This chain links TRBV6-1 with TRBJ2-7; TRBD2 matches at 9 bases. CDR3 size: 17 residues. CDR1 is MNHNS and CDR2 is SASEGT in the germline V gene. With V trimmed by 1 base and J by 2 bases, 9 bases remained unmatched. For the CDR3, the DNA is TGTGCCAGCAGTGAAGGACTAGCGGCAGACGGAACCTACGAGCAGTACTTC. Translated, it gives CASSEGLAADGTYEQYF.

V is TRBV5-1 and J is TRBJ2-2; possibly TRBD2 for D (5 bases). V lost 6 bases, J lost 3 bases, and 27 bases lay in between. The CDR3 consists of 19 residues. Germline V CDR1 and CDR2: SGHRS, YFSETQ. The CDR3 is CASKYFPSSSSRDTGELFF. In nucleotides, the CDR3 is TGCGCCAGCAAATACTTTCCTAGCTCTTCAAGCAGAGACACCGGGGAGCTGTTTTTT.

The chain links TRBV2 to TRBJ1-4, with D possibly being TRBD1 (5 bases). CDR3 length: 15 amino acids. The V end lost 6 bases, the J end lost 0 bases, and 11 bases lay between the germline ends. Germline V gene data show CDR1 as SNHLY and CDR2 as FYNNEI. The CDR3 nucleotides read TGTGCCAGCAGAGAAATGACAGCAACTAATGAAAAACTGTTTTTT. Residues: CASREMTATNEKLFF.

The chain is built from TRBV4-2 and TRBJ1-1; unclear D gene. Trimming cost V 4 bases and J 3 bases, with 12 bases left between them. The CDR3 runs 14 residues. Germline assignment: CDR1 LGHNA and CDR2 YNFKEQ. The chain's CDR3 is CASSPSMSDTEAFF. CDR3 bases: TGTGCCAGCAGCCCAAGTATGTCAGACACTGAAGCTTTCTTT.

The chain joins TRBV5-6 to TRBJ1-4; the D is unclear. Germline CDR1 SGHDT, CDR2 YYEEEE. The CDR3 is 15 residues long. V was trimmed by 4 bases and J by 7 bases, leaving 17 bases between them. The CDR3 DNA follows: TGTGCCAGCAGCCCGATGAGGGCGCTTGCTGAAAAACTGTTTTTT. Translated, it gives CASSPMRALAEKLFF.